One sample yielded the 20 T cell receptor beta chains listed below, sequenced in a study of Tregs in tolerant kidney transplant recipients. The assay was immunoSEQ multiplex PCR, and TCRdb's table has in-frame clones only and misses some. This table holds about 83,000 clones, nearly 98% found once. The sequenced sample was CD4+ T cells from blood, obtained before the transplant. The receptors shown here come from a human donor who received a combined kidney and bone marrow transplant.

The CDR3 nucleotides are TGTGCCAGCAGCCAAAACCTAGCGGAGCTCTCCTACGAGCAGTACTTC. The encoded protein is CASSQNLAELSYEQYF. The rearrangement uses TRBV4-2 and TRBJ2-7, with 7 bases aligning to TRBD2. This CDR3 comprises 16 residues. The trim removed 2 bases at V and 0 bases at J, leaving 7 bases unmatched. Germline V gives CDR1 LGHNA, CDR2 YNFKEQ.

V gene TRBV7-2 combines with J gene TRBJ2-2; D might be TRBD2 (6 bases). V lost 7 bases and J 6 bases, leaving 15 bases between the germline ends. This CDR3 contains 14 residues. The germline V gene encodes CDR1 SGHTA and CDR2 FQGNSA. The CDR3 reads CASTHGGYSGELFF. The DNA for the CDR3 is TGTGCCAGCACCCACGGGGGATATTCCGGGGAGCTGTTTTTT.

The genes are TRBV5-4 and TRBJ2-3, with D possibly TRBD1 on 6 matching bases. The germline V gene has CDR1 SGHNT and CDR2 YYREEE (reference sequence). The V end lost 2 bases, the J end lost 2 bases, and 12 bases lay between the germline ends. This CDR3 has 15 residues. The CDR3 here is CASSLQGRDTDTQYF. Here the CDR3 DNA reads TGTGCCAGCAGCTTACAGGGAAGGGACACAGATACGCAGTATTTT.

V is TRBV27 and J is TRBJ2-3; D may be TRBD2 (6 bases). CDR3 length: 17 residues. Germline V gene data show CDR1 as MNHEY and CDR2 as SMNVEV (reference sequence). V was clipped by 8 bases and J by 0 bases, with 21 bases between them. CDR3 region: CASRIKSTRSSTDTQYF. The CDR3 DNA sequence: TGTGCCAGCCGTATCAAGTCGACTAGATCAAGCACAGATACGCAGTATTTT.

The V call is TRBV7-2, the J call TRBJ2-7; possible D gene TRBD1, 6 bases. The V end lost 2 bases, the J end lost 3 bases, and 11 bases lay between the germline ends. The CDR3 length is 14 residues. Germline CDR1 SGHTA, CDR2 FQGNSA. The CDR3 loop is CASSLLGQIYEQYF. The CDR3 DNA reads as TGTGCCAGCAGCTTACTTGGACAGATCTACGAGCAGTACTTC.

CDR3 nucleotides: TGTGCCTGGAGTGTCCCATGGACAGGACCCTACAATGAGCAGTTCTTC. Translating gives CAWSVPWTGPYNEQFF. This rearrangement joins TRBV30 to TRBJ2-1; the match to TRBD1 covers 7 bases. This CDR3 is built from 16 residues. Germline CDR1 GTSNPN, CDR2 SVGIG (reference sequence). J was trimmed by 2 bases and V by 0 bases; bases with no gene match: 7.

V and J are TRBV7-8 and TRBJ1-1, with D unresolved. This CDR3 contains 14 residues. In germline, CDR1 is SGHVS, CDR2 FQNEAQ. Trimming shortened V by 4 bases and J by 3 bases, and 12 bases separated the two germline ends. This chain's CDR3 is CASSSTDPYTEAFF. CDR3 nucleotides: TGTGCCAGCAGCTCAACAGACCCTTACACTGAAGCTTTCTTT.

The V and J genes are TRBV5-4 and TRBJ1-1, with D perhaps TRBD1 (6 bases). V lost 4 bases and J 1 base, leaving 14 bases between the germline ends. The CDR3 consists of 15 residues. CDR1 SGHNT and CDR2 YYREEE come from the germline V gene (reference sequence). In DNA, the CDR3 is TGTGCCAGCAGCAAAGGACAGTACCCGAACACTGAAGCTTTCTTT. This codes for CASSKGQYPNTEAFF.

V is TRBV4-2 and J is TRBJ1-5; D remains ambiguous. Germline loops: CDR1 LGHNA, CDR2 YNFKEQ. The CDR3 spans 15 residues. V was trimmed by 6 bases and J by 1 base, leaving 13 bases between them. The CDR3 DNA reads TGTGCCAGCAGTCCCGTCGGAGAGAGCAATCAGCCCCAGCATTTT. Translated: CASSPVGESNQPQHF.

In this sample, this clone turned up once. The CDR3 DNA reads TGTGCCAGCAAACCTCGGACTAGCGGGACCATCACAGATACGCAGTATTTT. Protein product: CASKPRTSGTITDTQYF. This chain joins TRBV9 and TRBJ2-3; 12 bases are a match to TRBD2. The CDR3 has 17 residues. Germline CDR1 SGDLS, CDR2 YYNGEE. The V gene end was trimmed by 6 bases and the J gene end by 2 bases; junction bases not matched to a gene: 10.

The V call is TRBV18, the J call TRBJ2-7, with a tentative D call TRBD1 (5 bases). The CDR3 is made up of 14 amino acids. Trimming removed 3 bases at V and 3 bases at J, with 12 bases between. CDR1 KGHSH and CDR2 LQKENI come from the germline V gene. Here the CDR3 reads CASSPSQAHYEQYF. Here the CDR3 DNA reads TGTGCCAGCTCACCCTCACAGGCGCACTACGAGCAGTACTTC. The whole variable domain, filled in from reference TRBV18 and TRBJ2-7, reads NAGVMQNPRHLVRRRGQEARLRCSPMKGHSHVYWYRQLPEEGLKFMVYLQKENIIDESGMPKERFSAEFPKEGPSILRIQQVVRGDSAAYFCASSPSQAHYEQYFGPGTRLTVT.

As concerns this clone: The identical CDR3 is also encoded by other nucleotide sequences in the sample. The CDR3 loop reads CASSPGRTDTQYF. The CDR3 nucleotides read TGTGCCAGCAGCCCCGGGAGGACAGATACGCAGTATTTT. The V and J genes are TRBV7-3 and TRBJ2-3; TRBD2 matches at 7 bases. Germline loops: CDR1 SGHTA, CDR2 FQGTGA. The CDR3 covers 13 residues. V lost 5 bases to trimming and J lost 3 bases; unmatched junction nucleotides: 2.

The CDR3 region is CASSRPSGGGADTQYF. The CDR3 DNA reads TGTGCCAGCAGCCGTCCTAGCGGGGGGGGTGCAGATACGCAGTATTTT. The rearrangement uses TRBV7-8 and TRBJ2-3, with 12 positions matching TRBD2. The CDR3 totals 16 residues. Germline V gene lookup returns CDR1 SGHVS and CDR2 FQNEAQ. With V trimmed by 5 bases and J by 4 bases, 7 bases remained unmatched.

V and J are TRBV10-3 and TRBJ1-1; 9 bases match TRBD1. Unmatched junction bases numbered 11, after V lost 4 bases and J lost 2 bases. The germline V gene encodes CDR1 ENHRY and CDR2 SYGVKD. This CDR3 spans 17 amino acids. CDR3 nucleotide sequence: TGTGCCATCAGTGGAAGACAGGGGGGCACCTTTAACACTGAAGCTTTCTTT. Protein sequence: CAISGRQGGTFNTEAFF.

V usage is TRBV5-8 and J usage is TRBJ1-2, with D unclear. Germline lookup yields CDR1 SGHTS and CDR2 YDEGEE. CDR3 size: 15 residues. V was pared by 4 bases and J by 0 bases, with 13 bases between. Written as DNA, the CDR3 is TGTGCCAGCAGCCCTCCGGCAGGCTCTAACTATGGCTACACCTTC. Its protein is CASSPPAGSNYGYTF. The full variable domain, in which reference TRBV5-8 and TRBJ1-2 provide the parts outside the CDR3, is EAGVTQSPTHLIKTRGQQATLRCSPISGHTSVYWYQQALGLGLQFLLWYDEGEERNRGNFPPRFSGRQFPNYSSELNVNALELEDSALYLCASSPPAGSNYGYTFGSGTRLTVV.

The CDR3 DNA sequence: TGCGCCAGCAGCTTATTGGAGGGTGTCGGTGGCTACACCTTC. Residues: CASSLLEGVGGYTF. The chain recombines TRBV5-1 with TRBJ1-2, with D unclear. The CDR3 sequence is 14 residues long. The V end lost 2 bases, the J end lost 7 bases, and 15 bases lay between the germline ends. Germline V gene sequence: CDR1 SGHRS, CDR2 YFSETQ.

The V call is TRBV7-9, the J call TRBJ1-1; tentatively, D is TRBD1 (5 bases). Trimming took off 5 bases at V and 5 bases at J, with 24 bases between the two ends. The CDR3 has 17 residues. Germline loops: CDR1 SEHNR, CDR2 FQNEAQ (reference sequence). The CDR3 loop is CASSAAGFTGQGTEAFF. CDR3 in DNA: TGTGCCAGCAGCGCAGCGGGGTTTACCGGGCAGGGAACTGAAGCTTTCTTT.

J is TRBJ1-5 and V is TRBV4-2; D remains ambiguous. Germline lookup yields CDR1 LGHNA and CDR2 YNFKEQ. This CDR3 comprises 17 residues. Trimming left V 1 base short and J 0 bases short, with 13 bases between. The CDR3 protein is CASSQGRGRNSNQPQHF. In DNA, the CDR3 is TGTGCCAGCAGCCAAGGACGCGGCAGAAATAGCAATCAGCCCCAGCATTTT.

CDR3 nucleotides: TGTGCCAGCAGCTTAGATGAGTCGTCGATAGTTCCTAGCACAGATACGCAGTATTTT. Protein product: CASSLDESSIVPSTDTQYF. The chain couples TRBV11-3 to TRBJ2-3, with D unclear. Germline CDR1 is SGHNT and CDR2 is YENEEA. The V end was cut by 0 bases, the J end by 0 bases, with 19 bases between. This CDR3 contains 19 residues.

This chain uses TRBV27 with TRBJ2-1; maybe TRBD2 (5 bases). Germline loops: CDR1 MNHEY, CDR2 SMNVEV (reference sequence). The CDR3 is 16 amino acids. Trimming cost V 4 bases and J 3 bases, with 16 bases left between them. The CDR3 sequence is CASSSPSSKRYNEQFF. CDR3 DNA: TGTGCCAGCAGTTCTCCCTCTAGCAAGCGCTACAATGAGCAGTTCTTC.